One TCR beta chain is described in this entry. The researchers obtained blood RNA from unsorted whole blood and also extracted germline DNA. Total RNA (around 510 ng) served as template for TCR beta cDNA synthesis primed by a constant-region primer. A slightly modified ARM-PCR protocol with three nested multiplex PCR rounds produced these TCR beta libraries. The two initial PCR rounds, around 11 cycles each, used TRBV1-TRBV30 forward and C-beta reverse primers. TCRdb analysed the multiplex PCR reads with MiXCR anew, one entry per CDR3 protein. Of more than 150,000 distinct CDR3 sequences listed, 50% to 75% were seen once; the top ten hold around 68%. Germline lookup yields CDR1 SGHDN and CDR2 FVKESK. This CDR3 has 18 amino acids. The V gene lost 0 bases and the J gene lost 0 bases, with 15 bases spanning the gap. These data originate in a study of tumor-infiltrating lymphocytes in primary liver carcinoma.

V is TRBV14 and J is TRBJ2-4, with D tentatively TRBD1 (6 bases). This receptor was obtained from a man between 40 and 49 years old with primary liver carcinoma and hepatitis B virus infection. The sequenced material came from peripheral blood. The CDR3 loop is CASSQDGYRDLAKNIQYF. The CDR3 DNA reads TGTGCCAGCAGCCAAGATGGGTACAGGGACCTAGCCAAAAACATTCAGTACTTC.